A single sample gave rise to the 32 T cell receptor beta chains below, sequenced in a study of blood T cell repertoires in COVID-19. The protocol was immunoSEQ multiplex PCR, while the TCRdb copy is restricted to in-frame clones and leaves out a portion. Among about 59,000 clones listed, approximately 90% were seen once. The sequenced material came from peripheral blood. All receptors derive from a man of 80 years or more with acute or convalescent COVID-19.

This CDR3 reads CAISQRQDAEQYF. In DNA form, the CDR3 reads TGTGCCATCAGTCAGCGACAGGACGCCGAGCAGTACTTC. The rearrangement links TRBV10-3 to TRBJ2-7; the D gene is possibly TRBD1 (6 bases). There are 13 residues in the CDR3. Trimming stripped 5 bases from V and 6 bases from J, with 14 bases between. Germline CDR1 and CDR2: ENHRY and SYGVKD.

This chain uses TRBV12-5 with TRBJ2-4, with D perhaps matching TRBD2 (5 bases). Germline V gives CDR1 LGHNT, CDR2 FRNRAP. The CDR3 loop spans 11 amino acids. CDR3 loop: CDGLAKNIQYF. For the CDR3, the DNA is TGTGATGGACTAGCCAAAAACATTCAGTACTTC.

Only one count was recorded for this clone. The chain has TRBV19 and TRBJ2-5; 7 bases agree with TRBD1. Germline values: CDR1 LNHDA, CDR2 SQIVND (reference sequence). The CDR3 runs 14 residues. Trimming cost V 5 bases and J 5 bases; bases outside gene matches: 8. The CDR3 protein is CASSPGARGETQYF. The DNA for the CDR3 is TGTGCCAGTAGTCCCGGGGCCAGGGGGGAGACCCAGTACTTC.

This chain connects TRBV18 to TRBJ1-1, with D unresolved. V was trimmed by 3 bases and J by 7 bases, leaving 12 bases between them. Germline values: CDR1 KGHSH, CDR2 LQKENI. The CDR3 is 13 residues long. CDR3 region: CASSPSAGVEAFF. In DNA form, the CDR3 reads TGTGCCAGCTCACCGTCCGCCGGTGTTGAAGCTTTCTTT.

The genes are TRBV4-1 and TRBJ2-5; 13 bases are a match to TRBD2. V was pared by 4 bases and J by 5 bases, with 7 bases of the junction left unmatched. This CDR3 contains 16 residues. Germline lookup yields CDR1 MGHRA and CDR2 YSYEKL. CDR3 sequence (DNA): TGCGCCAGCAGCCGCGGTACTAGCGGGGGGGCGGAGACCCAGTACTTC. Amino acid sequence: CASSRGTSGGAETQYF.

Comment on this clone: At one of its ends the junction is not consistent with the germline gene, which may arise from a read error. The chain is built from TRBV12-3 or TRBV12-4 and TRBJ1-4; D not resolved. The CDR3 contains 13 residues. The CDR3 nucleotides are TGTGCCAGCAGTTTAGGGAATGGAGATTCCCGGGTTTTT. Protein sequence: CASSLGNGDSRVF.

The CDR3 protein is CASSSRQDLSGNTIYF. The CDR3 coding sequence is TGTGCCAGCAGCTCTAGACAGGACCTCTCTGGAAACACCATATATTTT. The chain couples TRBV7-2 to TRBJ1-3; D perhaps matches TRBD1 (6 bases). The V end lost 4 bases, the J end lost 0 bases, and 13 bases lay between the germline ends. In germline, CDR1 is SGHTA, CDR2 FQGNSA. The CDR3 contains 16 residues.

J is TRBJ2-3 and V is TRBV28; 12 positions agree with TRBD2. The CDR3 contains 15 residues. Germline V CDR1 and CDR2: MDHEN, SYDVKM. The V and J ends lost 5 bases and 1 base, in that order; junction bases with no gene match: 1. The CDR3 DNA follows: TGTGCCAGCAGTCCTAGCGGGGGGGGCACAGATACGCAGTATTTT. Protein sequence: CASSPSGGGTDTQYF.

The chain links TRBV18 to TRBJ1-1, with a weak D call TRBD1 (6 bases). Trimming stripped 3 bases from V and 1 base from J, with 12 bases between. Germline CDR1 reads KGHSH; CDR2 reads LQKENI. The CDR3 runs to 15 residues. Here the CDR3 reads CASSPRGQTNTEAFF. The CDR3 nucleotides read TGTGCCAGCTCACCGCGAGGACAGACGAACACTGAAGCTTTCTTT.

The J gene is TRBJ2-7, the V gene TRBV23-1, with 9 bases identical to TRBD2. TRBV23-1 is an ORF; its function is uncertain. Trimming cost V 3 bases and J 3 bases; bases outside gene matches: 3. This CDR3 spans 14 amino acids. The CDR3 protein is CASSQMREGYEQYF. CDR3 coding DNA: TGCGCCAGCAGTCAGATGCGGGAGGGCTACGAGCAGTACTTC.

The CDR3 DNA is TGTGCCAGCAGCTTATACCCGACGGGGGGTCCGGGTCAGCCCCAGCATTTT. This gives the protein CASSLYPTGGPGQPQHF. The V gene is TRBV7-8, the J gene TRBJ1-5, with a possible D match to TRBD1 (5 bases). The germline V gene encodes CDR1 SGHVS and CDR2 FQNEAQ. Trimming removed 2 bases from V and 6 bases from J, with 20 bases in between. There are 17 residues in the CDR3.

The rearrangement uses TRBV4-1 and TRBJ1-6; TRBD1 aligns across 12 bases. Trimming took 2 bases from V and 0 from J; bases not matched to a gene: 8. Germline CDR1 MGHRA, CDR2 YSYEKL. This CDR3 is built from 20 residues. CDR3 sequence (DNA): TGCGCCAGCAGCCAAAATACTGGGACAGGGGGCAGCTCCTATAATTCACCCCTCCACTTT. Translated: CASSQNTGTGGSSYNSPLHF.

The chain links TRBV6-1 to TRBJ2-7; no definite D call. Per the germline V gene, CDR1 is MNHNS and CDR2 is SASEGT. V was shortened by 3 bases and J by 0 bases, with 9 bases between the two germline ends. This CDR3 is built from 14 residues. The CDR3 spells CASSEMVSSYEQYF. CDR3 nucleotide sequence: TGTGCCAGCAGTGAGATGGTGAGCTCCTACGAGCAGTACTTC.

The chain has TRBV11-2 and TRBJ1-4; 9 bases map to TRBD1. Germline assignment: CDR1 SGHAT and CDR2 FQNNGV. This CDR3 is 16 amino acids long. V gave up 6 bases and J gave up 8 bases; unmatched junction bases: 13. In nucleotides, the CDR3 is TGTGCCAGCAGGGGACAGGGACGGTTGACGGAAGAAAAACTGTTTTTT. It yields the protein CASRGQGRLTEEKLFF.

The chain links TRBV21-1 to TRBJ1-1; the table calls TRBD1, which could not be checked here. TRBV21-1 is a listed pseudogene. The CDR3 runs to 17 residues. CDR3 in amino acids: CASSKGVPGQGTTEAFF. CDR3 nucleotides: TGTGCCAGCAGCAAAGGAGTCCCGGGACAGGGGACCACTGAAGCTTTCTTT.

This chain links TRBV5-4 with TRBJ2-7; TRBD2 aligns across 7 bases. After removal of 1 base from V and 1 base from J, the junction contained 5 bases not matched to a gene. The CDR3 spans 15 residues. The germline CDR1 and CDR2 sequences are SGHNT and YYREEE (reference sequence). CDR3 nucleotide sequence: TGTGCCAGCAGCTTGACAGGACTAGTTTCCTACGAGCAGTACTTC. It codes for CASSLTGLVSYEQYF.

The chain recombines TRBV24-1 with TRBJ2-1; TRBD1 might be the D (7 bases). Trimming shortened V by 9 bases and J by 7 bases, and 15 bases separated the two germline ends. CDR1 is KGHDR and CDR2 is SFDVKD in the germline V gene. There are 13 residues in the CDR3. As DNA, the CDR3 is TGTGCCACCGGGACTGAGGGGGCGAATGAGCAGTTCTTC. Translated: CATGTEGANEQFF.

V and J are TRBV6-2 or TRBV6-3 and TRBJ2-7, with D perhaps TRBD1 (5 bases). The CDR3 sequence is 14 residues long. The germline CDR1 and CDR2 sequences are MNHEY and SVGEGT. V was trimmed by 5 bases and J by 7 bases, leaving 18 bases between them. The CDR3 bases are TGTGCCAGCAGTGTTGGTGGGGCGGTACGGGAGCAGTACTTC. It codes for CASSVGGAVREQYF.

The V call is TRBV3-1 (or the pseudogene TRBV3-2), the J call TRBJ2-6; D not resolved. Trimming took off 4 bases at V and 1 base at J, with 2 bases between the two ends. CDR1 is LGHDT, CDR2 YNNKEL, per germline (reference sequence). The CDR3 length is 13 residues. The CDR3 spells CASSPSGANVLTF. The CDR3 DNA reads TGTGCCAGCAGCCCTTCTGGGGCCAACGTCCTGACTTTC.

The chain combines TRBV6-1 with TRBJ2-3; D is possibly TRBD1 (5 bases). Germline assignment: CDR1 MNHNS and CDR2 SASEGT. This CDR3 has 14 amino acids. The germline V and J ends were trimmed by 1 base and 2 bases, with 7 bases remaining between them. This CDR3 reads CASSEGGNTDTQYF. DNA of the CDR3: TGTGCCAGCAGTGAAGGGGGCAACACAGATACGCAGTATTTT.

The chain links TRBV6-1 to TRBJ1-2; D is undetermined. Germline-derived CDR1 and CDR2 are MNHNS and SASEGT. V was shortened by 3 bases and J by 4 bases, with 18 bases between the two germline ends. This CDR3 is 16 amino acids long. In DNA form, the CDR3 reads TGTGCCAGCAGTGAGCGTACAGAGCCCCGGGGCTATGGCTACACCTTC. Its translation: CASSERTEPRGYGYTF.

The rearrangement joins TRBV4-1 to TRBJ2-5; 7 bases line up with TRBD1. Germline V CDR1 and CDR2: MGHRA, YSYEKL. V lost 0 bases to trimming and J lost 4 bases; unmatched junction nucleotides: 8. The CDR3 covers 16 residues. CDR3 region: CASSQDRDSGGETQYF. The CDR3 DNA is TGCGCCAGCAGCCAAGATCGGGACAGTGGGGGAGAGACCCAGTACTTC.

The chain couples TRBV2 to TRBJ2-3; 8 bases align to TRBD2. Germline CDR1 is SNHLY and CDR2 is FYNNEI. V lost 2 bases to trimming and J lost 5 bases; unmatched junction nucleotides: 6. This CDR3 is built from 15 residues. The CDR3 coding sequence is TGTGCCAGCAGTGAACAGCGGGGGAGCGAAGATACGCAGTATTTT. Translating it yields CASSEQRGSEDTQYF.

The chain employs TRBV20-1 and TRBJ2-1; perhaps TRBD2 as D (5 bases). The CDR3 contains 11 residues. V lost 6 bases, J lost 9 bases, and 12 bases lay in between. Germline V gives CDR1 DFQATT, CDR2 SNEGSKA (reference sequence). The CDR3 nucleotides are TGCAGTGCGCCACTAGTTAGTGAGCAGTTCTTC. This codes for CSAPLVSEQFF.

This chain uses TRBV24-1 with TRBJ2-3; 8 bases align to TRBD1. CDR3 length: 15 residues. Germline values: CDR1 KGHDR, CDR2 SFDVKD. J gave up 2 bases and V 9 bases, and 9 bases lay outside the gene matches. For the CDR3, the DNA is TGTGCCACCGCTCCAGGACAGGGCCCCACAGATACGCAGTATTTT. Translated: CATAPGQGPTDTQYF.

V gene TRBV5-1 combines with J gene TRBJ1-3, with 8 bases aligning to TRBD1. Looked up from germline, CDR1 is SGHRS and CDR2 is YFSETQ. The CDR3 contains 15 residues. The V gene end was trimmed by 4 bases and the J gene end by 0 bases; junction bases not matched to a gene: 3. In nucleotides, the CDR3 is TGCGCCAGCAGCCTGACAGGGGCCTCTGGAAACACCATATATTTT. Translating it yields CASSLTGASGNTIYF. Filled out from reference TRBV5-1 and TRBJ1-3, the complete variable domain reads KAGVTQTPRYLIKTRGQQVTLSCSPISGHRSVSWYQQTPGQGLQFLFEYFSETQRNKGNFPGRFSGRQFSNSRSEMNVSTLELGDSALYLCASSLTGASGNTIYFGEGSWLTVV.

This sequence joins TRBV27 and TRBJ1-5; D not resolved. Germline-derived CDR1 and CDR2 are MNHEY and SMNVEV (reference sequence). Trimming cost V 3 bases and J 3 bases, with 12 bases left between them. The CDR3 runs to 15 residues. The CDR3 DNA reads TGTGCCAGCAGTTTTGAGGGAAGACCCAATCAGCCCCAGCATTTT. Translated: CASSFEGRPNQPQHF.

The chain combines TRBV9 with TRBJ1-1; possibly TRBD1 for D (5 bases). The germline CDR1 and CDR2 sequences are SGDLS and YYNGEE. CDR3 length: 15 amino acids. V was cut by 4 bases and J by 5 bases, with 18 bases left in between. Here the CDR3 reads CASSRGGPMGTEAFF. In DNA form, the CDR3 reads TGTGCCAGCAGCCGGGGGGGACCGATGGGGACTGAAGCTTTCTTT.

This chain links TRBV7-9 with TRBJ2-1; 9 nucleotides align to TRBD2. In germline, CDR1 is SEHNR, CDR2 FQNEAQ (reference sequence). V was clipped by 4 bases and J by 5 bases; unmatched bases: 9. This CDR3 region has 16 residues. The CDR3 spells CASSWRGGLENNEQFF. CDR3 coding DNA: TGTGCCAGCAGCTGGCGGGGGGGCCTCGAAAACAATGAGCAGTTCTTC.

The chain employs TRBV6-5 and TRBJ2-2; D perhaps matches TRBD1 (5 bases). CDR1 MNHEY and CDR2 SVGAGI come from the germline V gene. Trimming removed 7 bases at V and 1 base at J, with 13 bases between. CDR3 length: 15 residues. Here the CDR3 reads CASKGPQVNTGELFF. The CDR3 DNA sequence: TGTGCCAGCAAAGGACCACAGGTGAACACCGGGGAGCTGTTTTTT.

This sequence joins TRBV29-1 and TRBJ2-3; D may be TRBD1 (5 bases). The germline V gene has CDR1 SQVTM and CDR2 ANQGSEA. There are 14 residues in the CDR3. Trimming cost V 2 bases and J 10 bases, with 19 bases left between them. CDR3 residues: CSVERGSRTEAQYF. For the CDR3, the DNA is TGCAGCGTTGAAAGGGGATCCCGAACAGAGGCGCAGTATTTT.

The genes are TRBV11-2 and TRBJ1-1; 7 bases fit TRBD1. CDR3 length: 15 amino acids. J gave up 1 base and V 0 bases, and 2 bases lay outside the gene matches. Germline values: CDR1 SGHAT, CDR2 FQNNGV. The CDR3 DNA reads TGTGCCAGCAGCTTAGAGGGGACAGCGAACACTGAAGCTTTCTTT. This gives the protein CASSLEGTANTEAFF.